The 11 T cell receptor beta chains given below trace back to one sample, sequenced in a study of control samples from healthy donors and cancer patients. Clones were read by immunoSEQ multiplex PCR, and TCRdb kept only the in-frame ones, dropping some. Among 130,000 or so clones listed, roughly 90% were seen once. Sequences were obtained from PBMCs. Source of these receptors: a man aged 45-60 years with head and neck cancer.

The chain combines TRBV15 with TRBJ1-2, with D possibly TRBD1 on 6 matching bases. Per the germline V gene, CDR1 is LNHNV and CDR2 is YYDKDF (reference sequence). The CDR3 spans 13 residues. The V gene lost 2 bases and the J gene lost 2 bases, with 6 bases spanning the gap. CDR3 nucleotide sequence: TGTGCCACCAGCAGACAGGGGAACTATGGCTACACCTTC. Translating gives CATSRQGNYGYTF.

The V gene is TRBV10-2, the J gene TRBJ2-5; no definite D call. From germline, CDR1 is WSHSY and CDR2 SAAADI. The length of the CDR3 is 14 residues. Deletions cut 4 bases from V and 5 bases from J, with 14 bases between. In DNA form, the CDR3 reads TGCGCCAGCAGTGGGCCCCTCAGAACGGAGACCCAGTACTTC. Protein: CASSGPLRTETQYF.

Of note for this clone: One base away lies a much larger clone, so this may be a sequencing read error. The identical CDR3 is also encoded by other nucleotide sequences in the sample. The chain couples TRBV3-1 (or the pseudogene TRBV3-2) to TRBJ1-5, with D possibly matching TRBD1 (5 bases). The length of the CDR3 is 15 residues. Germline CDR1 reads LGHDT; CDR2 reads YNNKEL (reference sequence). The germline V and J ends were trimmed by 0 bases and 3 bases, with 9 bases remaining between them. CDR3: CASSQDLTDNQPQHF. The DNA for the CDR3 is TGTGCCAGCAGCCAAGATCTGACAGACAATCAGCCCCAGCATTTT.

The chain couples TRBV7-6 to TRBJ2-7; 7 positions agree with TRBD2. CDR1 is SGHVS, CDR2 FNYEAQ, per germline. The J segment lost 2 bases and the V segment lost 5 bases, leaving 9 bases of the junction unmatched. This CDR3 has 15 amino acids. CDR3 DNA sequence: TGTGCCAGCAGCCCGTGGCGGGGGTCAACCTACGAGCAGTACTTC. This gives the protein CASSPWRGSTYEQYF.

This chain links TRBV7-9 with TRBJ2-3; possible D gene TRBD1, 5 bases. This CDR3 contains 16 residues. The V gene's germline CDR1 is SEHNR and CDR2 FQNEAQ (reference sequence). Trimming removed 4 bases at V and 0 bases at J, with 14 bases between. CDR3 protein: CASSSYRQLSTDTQYF. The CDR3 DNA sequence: TGTGCCAGCAGCTCATATCGACAGCTGAGCACAGATACGCAGTATTTT.

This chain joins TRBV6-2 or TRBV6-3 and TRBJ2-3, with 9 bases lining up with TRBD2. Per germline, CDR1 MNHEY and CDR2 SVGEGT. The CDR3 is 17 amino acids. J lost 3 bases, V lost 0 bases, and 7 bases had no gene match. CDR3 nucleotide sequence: TGTGCCAGCAGTTACTCGATCGCGGGGGGGTCGACAGATACGCAGTATTTT. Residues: CASSYSIAGGSTDTQYF.

CDR3 in amino acids: CASSLPGLAGSYNEQFF. The CDR3 DNA reads as TGCGCCAGCAGCTTACCGGGACTAGCGGGCTCCTACAATGAGCAGTTCTTC. The chain carries TRBV5-1 and TRBJ2-1; 12 positions agree with TRBD2. V shed 2 bases and J 0 bases; nucleotides not matched to a gene: 3. There are 17 residues in the CDR3. Germline CDR1 SGHRS, CDR2 YFSETQ.

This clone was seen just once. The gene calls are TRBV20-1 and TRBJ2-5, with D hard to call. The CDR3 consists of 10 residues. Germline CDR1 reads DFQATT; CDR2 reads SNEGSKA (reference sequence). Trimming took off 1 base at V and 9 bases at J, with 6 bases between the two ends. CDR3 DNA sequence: TGCAGTGCTAGAGGGGTAGCCCAGTACTTC. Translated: CSARGVAQYF.

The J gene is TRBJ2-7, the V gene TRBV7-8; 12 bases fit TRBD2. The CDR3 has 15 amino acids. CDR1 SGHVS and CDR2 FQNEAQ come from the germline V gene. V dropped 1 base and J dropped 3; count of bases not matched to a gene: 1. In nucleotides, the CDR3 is TGTGCCAGCAGCTTAGGGGGACTAGCGGGCTACGAGCAGTACTTC. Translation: CASSLGGLAGYEQYF.

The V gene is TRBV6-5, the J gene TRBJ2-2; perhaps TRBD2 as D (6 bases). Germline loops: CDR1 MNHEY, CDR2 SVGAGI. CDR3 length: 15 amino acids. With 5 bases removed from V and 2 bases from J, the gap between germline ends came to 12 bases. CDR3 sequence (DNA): TGTGCCAGCAGTCGAGGGACTCCCAACACCGGGGAGCTGTTTTTT. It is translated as CASSRGTPNTGELFF.

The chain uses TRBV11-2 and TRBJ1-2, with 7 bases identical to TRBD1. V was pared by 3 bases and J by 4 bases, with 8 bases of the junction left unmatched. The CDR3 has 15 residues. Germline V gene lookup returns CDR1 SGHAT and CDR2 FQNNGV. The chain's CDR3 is CASSLTDRAVYGYTF. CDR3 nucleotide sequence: TGTGCCAGCAGCTTGACCGACAGGGCAGTCTATGGCTACACCTTC.